The 20 T cell receptor beta chains below were found in one sample sequenced in a study of CD8+ T cells in alopecia areata. The treatment denotes: oral pan-JAK inhibitor, 5-10 mg twice daily. Extracted RNA was reverse transcribed, and the resulting cDNA served as sequencing template. Profiling relied on immunoSEQ multiplex PCR, and the TCRdb table lists in-frame clones only, not all of them. The sample lists roughly 280,000 clones; 60% were seen once. Sequencing was performed on CD4+ T cells sorted from blood, taken at week 52, from a patient treated with tofacitinib. These receptor sequences come from a human donor with alopecia areata.

V gene TRBV5-1 combines with J gene TRBJ1-6, with TRBD1 matching over 10 bases. V trimming: 4 bases; J trimming: 9 bases; junction bases outside the gene matches: 7. The CDR3 is 15 amino acids. CDR1 is SGHRS and CDR2 is YFSETQ in the germline V gene. CDR3 sequence (DNA): TGCGCCAGCAGCCTAACGACAGGGGGCGTTTCACCCCTCCACTTT. This codes for CASSLTTGGVSPLHF.

V usage is TRBV29-1 and J usage is TRBJ2-1; TRBD2 is a possible D gene (7 bases). Looked up from germline, CDR1 is SQVTM and CDR2 is ANQGSEA. The CDR3 has 10 residues. Trimming left V 3 bases short and J 13 bases short, with 10 bases between. The CDR3 DNA reads as TGCAGCGTTGACCGGGGGGCTCAGTTCTTC. Protein: CSVDRGAQFF.

The CDR3 bases are TGTGCCATCTCCCTACAGGGGGAAGATTCACCCCTCCACTTT. Translating it yields CAISLQGEDSPLHF. This rearrangement joins TRBV10-3 to TRBJ1-6; 8 nucleotides agree with TRBD1. J gave up 8 bases and V 8 bases, and 8 bases lay outside the gene matches. The CDR3 covers 14 residues. CDR1 and CDR2 from the germline V gene are ENHRY and SYGVKD.

V is TRBV29-1 and J is TRBJ2-4; D remains ambiguous. Germline V gives CDR1 SQVTM, CDR2 ANQGSEA. CDR3 length: 11 amino acids. Between the trimmed V and J ends, which lost 4 bases and 8 bases, there was a span of 9 bases. This CDR3 reads CSVGLKDIQYF. The CDR3 bases are TGCAGCGTTGGCCTTAAAGACATTCAGTACTTC.

The chain carries TRBV5-4 and TRBJ2-5, with D hard to call. V was trimmed by 2 bases and J by 1 base, leaving 9 bases between them. This CDR3 comprises 14 residues. In germline, CDR1 is SGHNT, CDR2 YYREEE (reference sequence). CDR3 protein: CASSFGQSQETQYF. Here the CDR3 DNA reads TGTGCCAGCAGCTTTGGGCAATCCCAAGAGACCCAGTACTTC.

The V and J genes are TRBV20-1 and TRBJ2-1, with D perhaps matching TRBD2 (5 bases). The CDR3 is 11 residues long. The germline V gene encodes CDR1 DFQATT and CDR2 SNEGSKA (reference sequence). Trimming stripped 6 bases from V and 8 bases from J, with 11 bases between. CDR3 bases: TGCAGTGCCGCTAGGCGGGATGAGCAGTTCTTC. Its translation is CSAARRDEQFF.

This chain links TRBV5-1 with TRBJ1-1; D remains unclear. This CDR3 has 13 residues. Per germline, CDR1 SGHRS and CDR2 YFSETQ. Between the trimmed V and J ends, which lost 3 bases and 2 bases, there was a span of 8 bases. The CDR3 sequence is CASSSEGNTEAFF. DNA of the CDR3: TGCGCCAGCAGCTCGGAGGGAAACACTGAAGCTTTCTTT.

In the case of this clone: The sample has other DNA sequences that encode this CDR3 too. V is TRBV30 and J is TRBJ2-7, with no clear D. The CDR3 is 11 amino acids. CDR1 and CDR2 (germline): GTSNPN, SVGIG (reference sequence). Trimming cost V 0 bases and J 7 bases, with 7 bases left between them. CDR3 in DNA: TGTGCCTGGAGTGTACTCGGAGAGCAGTACTTC. This encodes CAWSVLGEQYF.

This clone was found a few times. This chain joins TRBV30 and TRBJ2-4; D is possibly TRBD1 (6 bases). V was clipped by 1 base and J by 7 bases, with 11 bases between them. The CDR3 totals 13 residues. Germline CDR1 and CDR2: GTSNPN and SVGIG (reference sequence). The CDR3 is CAWSGAGENIQYF. CDR3 nucleotide sequence: TGTGCCTGGAGTGGGGCAGGGGAGAACATTCAGTACTTC.

For this clone: A much larger clone differs by one base, so this may be a read error. The chain employs TRBV30 and TRBJ2-5; 9 bases agree with TRBD1. With 8 bases clipped from V and 6 bases from J, the junction kept 4 bases outside the gene matches. CDR3 length: 11 amino acids. Germline loops: CDR1 GTSNPN, CDR2 SVGIG (reference sequence). The CDR3 here is CAGQGMQTQYF. The CDR3 DNA follows: TGTGCCGGACAGGGGATGCAGACCCAGTACTTC.

The J gene is TRBJ1-2, the V gene TRBV20-1, with D unresolved. Between the trimmed V and J ends, which lost 5 bases and 7 bases, there was a span of 11 bases. The CDR3 spans 11 residues. Per the germline V gene, CDR1 is DFQATT and CDR2 is SNEGSKA (reference sequence). The CDR3 sequence is CSASTSAGYTF. In DNA, the CDR3 is TGCAGTGCTTCGACCTCAGCTGGCTACACCTTC.

This clone showed up just a few times. Other nucleotide sequences from this sample produce the same CDR3. The chain joins TRBV7-2 to TRBJ2-7; perhaps TRBD1 as D (5 bases). With 1 base removed from V and 3 bases from J, the gap between germline ends came to 7 bases. This CDR3 region has 13 residues. Germline values: CDR1 SGHTA, CDR2 FQGNSA. The CDR3 nucleotides are TGTGCCAGCAGCTTAGGAACAGGCTACGAGCAGTACTTC. It is translated as CASSLGTGYEQYF.

The CDR3 protein is CASSERQGTQETQYF. CDR3 nucleotide sequence: TGTGCCAGCAGTGAGCGACAGGGGACCCAAGAGACCCAGTACTTC. The chain carries TRBV25-1 and TRBJ2-5; TRBD1 matches 8 bases. Germline V gene data show CDR1 as MGHDK and CDR2 as SYGVNS. V lost 3 bases and J lost 1; bases outside the gene matches: 4. The CDR3 contains 15 residues.

On this clone itself: The CDR3 does not close with the conserved phenylalanine or tryptophan, likely indicating a read error. Because the CDR3's place on the DNA is in doubt, the DNA is left out and the CDR3 is given as listed by TCRdb. This sequence joins TRBV15 and TRBJ2-7. The CDR3 adds up to 8 amino acids, both ends counted. Germline CDR1 LNHNV, CDR2 YYDKDF (reference sequence). The CDR3 sequence is CATRTFTL.

The chain combines TRBV5-1 with TRBJ1-6; 7 bases are shared with TRBD1. Germline lookup yields CDR1 SGHRS and CDR2 YFSETQ. The CDR3 covers 14 residues. With 4 bases clipped from V and 6 bases from J, the junction kept 4 bases outside the gene matches. The CDR3 coding sequence is TGCGCCAGCAGCCCGGGACAGTTTAATTCACCCCTCCACTTT. Translation gives CASSPGQFNSPLHF.

This clone was seen just once. The CDR3 loop is CASSTSTIPGLATTGELFF. DNA of the CDR3: TGTGCCAGCAGCACTAGCACCATACCGGGACTAGCGACAACCGGGGAGCTGTTTTTT. The rearrangement links TRBV11-2 to TRBJ2-2, with 10 bases matching TRBD2. The junction had 17 bases not matched to a gene; V was cut back by 5 bases and J by 5 bases. The germline gives CDR1 SGHAT, CDR2 FQNNGV. CDR3 size: 19 residues. Filled out from reference TRBV11-2 and TRBJ2-2, the complete variable domain reads EAGVAQSPRYKIIEKRQSVAFWCNPISGHATLYWYQQILGQGPKLLIQFQNNGVVDDSQLPKDRFSAERLKGVDSTLKIQPAKLEDSAVYLCASSTSTIPGLATTGELFFGEGSRLTVL.

The rearrangement joins TRBV18 to TRBJ1-2; TRBD1 might be the D (5 bases). Germline-derived CDR1 and CDR2 are KGHSH and LQKENI. Trimming shortened V by 2 bases and J by 3 bases, and 10 bases separated the two germline ends. This CDR3 comprises 14 residues. CDR3: CASSPKGLDYGYTF. DNA for the CDR3: TGTGCCAGCTCACCAAAGGGGCTAGACTATGGCTACACCTTC.

The chain carries TRBV30 and TRBJ2-2; possibly TRBD2 for D (6 bases). V shed 1 base and J shed 2 bases, with 8 bases lying between them. Germline CDR1 and CDR2: GTSNPN and SVGIG (reference sequence). The CDR3 extends over 14 amino acids. Here the CDR3 reads CAWSELANTGELFF. CDR3 DNA: TGTGCCTGGAGTGAACTAGCTAACACCGGGGAGCTGTTTTTT.

This chain joins TRBV29-1 and TRBJ1-2; D gene uncertain. Germline V gene data show CDR1 as SQVTM and CDR2 as ANQGSEA. V shed 2 bases and J shed 4 bases, with 8 bases lying between them. The CDR3 runs 12 residues. CDR3 nucleotide sequence: TGCAGCGTTGAATCGGTAGGCTATGGCTACACCTTC. The encoded protein is CSVESVGYGYTF.

This clone was detected a few times. The chain carries TRBV6-5 and TRBJ1-2; D not resolved. Trimming pared 0 bases from V and 5 bases from J, leaving 7 bases between. The V gene's germline CDR1 is MNHEY and CDR2 SVGAGI. This CDR3 region has 13 residues. CDR3 loop: CASSYSWGYGYTF. As DNA, the CDR3 is TGTGCCAGCAGTTACTCTTGGGGATATGGCTACACCTTC.